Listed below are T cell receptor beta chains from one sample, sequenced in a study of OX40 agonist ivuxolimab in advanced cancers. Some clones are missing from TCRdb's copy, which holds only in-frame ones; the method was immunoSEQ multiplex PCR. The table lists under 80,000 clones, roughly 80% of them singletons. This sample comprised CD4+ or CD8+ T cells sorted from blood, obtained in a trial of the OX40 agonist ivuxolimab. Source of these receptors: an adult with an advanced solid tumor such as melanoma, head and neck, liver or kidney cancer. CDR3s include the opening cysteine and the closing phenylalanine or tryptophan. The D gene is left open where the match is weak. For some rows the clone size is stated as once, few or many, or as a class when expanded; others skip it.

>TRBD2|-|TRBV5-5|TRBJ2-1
CASSLNFGAGVYNEQFF
TGTGCCAGCAGCTTGAATTTCGGAGCGGGGGTTTACAATGAGCAGTTCTTC
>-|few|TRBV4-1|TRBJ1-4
CASSQPQVEKLFF
TGCGCCAGCAGCCAGCCACAGGTGGAAAAACTGTTTTTT
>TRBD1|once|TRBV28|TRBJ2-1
CASRPGTGNYNEQFF
TGTGCCAGCAGACCGGGGACAGGCAACTACAATGAGCAGTTCTTC
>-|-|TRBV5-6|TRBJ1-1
CGQRDTEAFF
TGCGGACAGAGGGACACTGAAGCTTTCTTT
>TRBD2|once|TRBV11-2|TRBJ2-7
CASSFYGGGEDEQYF
TGTGCCAGCAGCTTTTACGGGGGGGGCGAGGACGAGCAGTACTTC
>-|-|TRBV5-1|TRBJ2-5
CASSLARAAQETQYF
TGCGCCAGCAGCTTGGCGCGGGCCGCCCAAGAGACCCAGTACTTC
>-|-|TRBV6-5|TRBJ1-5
CASRPGVLDQPQHF
TGTGCCAGCAGGCCAGGGGTTCTCGATCAGCCCCAGCATTTT
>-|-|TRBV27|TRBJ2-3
CASRGGLGGNTQYF
TGTGCCAGCAGGGGGGGCTTGGGAGGGAATACGCAGTATTTT
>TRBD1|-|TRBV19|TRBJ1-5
CASSRQGVQPQHF
TGTGCCAGTAGTAGGCAGGGGGTGCAGCCCCAGCATTTT
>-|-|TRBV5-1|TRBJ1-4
CASSPSGAVENEKLFF
TGCGCCAGCAGCCCGAGCGGGGCAGTGGAGAATGAAAAACTGTTTTTT
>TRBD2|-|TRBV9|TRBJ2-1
CASSVRGGPRNEQFF
TGTGCCAGCAGCGTACGCGGGGGGCCGCGCAATGAGCAGTTCTTC
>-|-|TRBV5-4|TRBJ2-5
CASSSPVGGAETQYF
TGTGCCAGCAGCTCCCCCGTAGGGGGGGCAGAGACCCAGTACTTC
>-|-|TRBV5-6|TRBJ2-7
CASSFRGKAYEQYF
TGTGCCAGCAGCTTCCGGGGGAAGGCGTACGAGCAGTACTTC
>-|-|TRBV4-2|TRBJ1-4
CASSQDGQPNEKLFF
TGTGCCAGCAGCCAAGATGGCCAGCCTAATGAAAAACTGTTTTTT
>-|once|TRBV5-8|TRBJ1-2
CASSLWDRSGYTF
TGTGCCAGCAGCTTGTGGGATCGGAGTGGCTACACCTTC
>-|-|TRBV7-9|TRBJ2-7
CASSLSNGSYEQYF
TGTGCCAGCAGCTTGAGTAACGGCTCCTACGAGCAGTACTTC
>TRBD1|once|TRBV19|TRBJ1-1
CASSIRAIGTGNTEAFF
TGTGCCAGTAGTATCCGGGCTATAGGGACAGGGAACACTGAAGCTTTCTTT
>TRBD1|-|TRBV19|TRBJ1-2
CASTPGRGLGYGYTF
TGTGCCAGTACCCCCGGGAGGGGGCTCGGCTATGGCTACACCTTC
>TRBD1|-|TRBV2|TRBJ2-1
CASSVDRSSYNEQFF
TGTGCCAGCAGCGTGGACAGGAGCTCCTACAATGAGCAGTTCTTC
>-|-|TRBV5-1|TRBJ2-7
CASSLVGGEQYF
TGCGCCAGTAGCTTAGTTGGGGGAGAGCAGTACTTC
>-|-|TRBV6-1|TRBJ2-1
CASSDGPFEQFF
TGTGCCAGCAGTGATGGACCTTTTGAGCAGTTCTTC
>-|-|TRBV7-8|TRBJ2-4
CASQTLAKNIQYF
TGTGCCAGCCAAACCTTAGCCAAAAACATTCAGTACTTC
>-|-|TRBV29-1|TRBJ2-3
CSVVDLLTDTQYF
TGCAGCGTGGTGGACTTGCTCACAGATACGCAGTATTTT
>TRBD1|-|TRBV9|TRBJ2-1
CASSIMDRVGNEQFF
TGTGCCAGCAGCATCATGGACAGGGTGGGCAATGAGCAGTTCTTC
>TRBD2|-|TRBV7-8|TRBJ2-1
CASSSPQGLAGGVYNEQFF
TGTGCCAGCAGCTCCCCCCAGGGACTAGCGGGGGGTGTTTACAATGAGCAGTTCTTC
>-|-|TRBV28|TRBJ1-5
CASSTPGGEGNQPQHF
TGTGCCAGCAGTACCCCGGGCGGGGAGGGGAATCAGCCCCAGCATTTT
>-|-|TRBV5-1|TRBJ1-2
CASSLGGAATGGYTF
TGCGCCAGCAGCTTGGGCGGCGCCGCGACGGGCGGCTACACCTTC
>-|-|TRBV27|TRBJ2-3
CASRGGRALTDTQYF
TGTGCCAGCAGGGGGGGAAGGGCCCTCACAGATACGCAGTATTTT
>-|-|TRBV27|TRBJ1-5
CATARGESSIVGNQPQHF
TGTGCCACCGCGAGAGGGGAGAGCTCGATAGTGGGCAATCAGCCCCAGCATTTT
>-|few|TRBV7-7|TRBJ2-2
CASSGTGGTGELFF
TGTGCCAGCAGCGGGACCGGAGGGACCGGGGAGCTGTTTTTT
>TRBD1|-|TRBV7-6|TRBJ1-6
CASTLGGTGYNSPLHF
TGTGCCAGCACCTTAGGCGGGACAGGGTATAATTCACCCCTCCACTTT
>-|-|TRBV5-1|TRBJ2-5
CASSPAGSLQETQYF
TGCGCCAGCAGCCCCGCCGGTTCCTTGCAAGAGACCCAGTACTTC
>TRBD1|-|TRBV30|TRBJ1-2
CALDRSTGAGGYTF
TGTGCCTTGGACAGGTCGACGGGGGCGGGAGGCTACACCTTC
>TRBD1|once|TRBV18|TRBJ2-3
CASSPGQGAGDTQYF
TGTGCCAGCTCACCTGGACAGGGTGCAGGAGATACGCAGTATTTT
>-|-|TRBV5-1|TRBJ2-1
CASSLMTSSYNEQFF
TGCGCCAGCAGCTTGATGACAAGCTCCTACAATGAGCAGTTCTTC
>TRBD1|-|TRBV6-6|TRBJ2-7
CASSYRDRGRYEQYF
TGTGCCAGCTCCTACCGGGACAGGGGGAGATACGAGCAGTACTTC
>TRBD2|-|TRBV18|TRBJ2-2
CASSLPGGTGELFF
TGTGCCAGCTCACTCCCCGGGGGGACCGGGGAGCTGTTTTTT
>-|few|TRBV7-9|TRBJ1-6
CASSLVALNSPLHF
TGTGCCAGCAGCTTGGTAGCCCTGAACTCACCCCTCCACTTT
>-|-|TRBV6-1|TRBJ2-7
CASNVGLGPQYF
TGTGCCAGCAATGTCGGTTTGGGTCCGCAGTACTTC
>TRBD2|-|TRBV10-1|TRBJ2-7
CASSESRGDEQYF
TGCGCCAGCAGTGAGTCGCGGGGGGACGAGCAGTACTTC
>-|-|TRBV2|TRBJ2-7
CASSVGGGYEQYF
TGTGCCAGCAGTGTTGGAGGGGGCTACGAGCAGTACTTC
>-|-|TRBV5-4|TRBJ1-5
CASSSRRTEYSNQPQHF
TGTGCCAGCAGCTCCCGAAGGACAGAATATAGCAATCAGCCCCAGCATTTT
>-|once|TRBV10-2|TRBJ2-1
CASKVSRGGGSSYNEQFF
TGCGCCAGCAAGGTTTCCAGGGGCGGCGGGAGCTCCTACAATGAGCAGTTCTTC
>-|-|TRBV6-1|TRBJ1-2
CASILSGNYGYTF
TGTGCCAGCATTTTGTCGGGTAACTATGGCTACACCTTC
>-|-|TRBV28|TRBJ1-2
CASSLQQGANYGYTF
TGTGCCAGCAGTTTACAACAGGGAGCTAACTATGGCTACACCTTC
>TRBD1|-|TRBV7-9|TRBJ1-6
CASSLGTGEHSPLHF
TGTGCCAGCAGCTTAGGGACAGGGGAACATTCACCCCTCCACTTT
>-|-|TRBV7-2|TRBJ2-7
CASSLGPLAEMGYEQYF
TGTGCCAGCAGCTTAGGACCCCTAGCAGAGATGGGCTACGAGCAGTACTTC
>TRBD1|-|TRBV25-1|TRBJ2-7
CASSRAPGQGVGEQYF
TGTGCCAGCAGCCGAGCCCCGGGACAGGGGGTTGGGGAGCAGTACTTC
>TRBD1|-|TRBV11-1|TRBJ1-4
CASSSIFTGGADEKLFF
TGTGCCAGCAGCTCCATTTTTACAGGGGGCGCGGATGAAAAACTGTTTTTT
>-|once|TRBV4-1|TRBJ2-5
CASSQGAGGGQQGVQYF
TGCGCCAGCAGCCAAGGGGCTGGGGGGGGGCAGCAGGGGGTCCAGTACTTC
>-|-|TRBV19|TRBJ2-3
CASSPPGIATDTQYF
TGTGCCAGTAGTCCCCCGGGGATTGCGACAGATACGCAGTATTTT
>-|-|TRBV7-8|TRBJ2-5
CASSLRGLQETQYF
TGTGCCAGCAGCTTGCGGGGACTTCAAGAGACCCAGTACTTC
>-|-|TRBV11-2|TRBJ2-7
CASSLTERGEQYF
TGTGCCAGCAGCCTGACAGAGAGGGGTGAGCAGTACTTC
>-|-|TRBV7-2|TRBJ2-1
CASSPGDSGRQKSYNEQFF
TGTGCCAGCAGCCCGGGGGATAGCGGAAGACAGAAGAGCTACAATGAGCAGTTCTTC
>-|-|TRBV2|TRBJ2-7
CASTQDRELEQYF
TGTGCCAGCACGCAGGACAGAGAACTCGAGCAGTACTTC
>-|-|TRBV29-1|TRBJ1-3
CSVEDRNTIYF
TGCAGCGTTGAAGACAGAAACACCATATATTTT